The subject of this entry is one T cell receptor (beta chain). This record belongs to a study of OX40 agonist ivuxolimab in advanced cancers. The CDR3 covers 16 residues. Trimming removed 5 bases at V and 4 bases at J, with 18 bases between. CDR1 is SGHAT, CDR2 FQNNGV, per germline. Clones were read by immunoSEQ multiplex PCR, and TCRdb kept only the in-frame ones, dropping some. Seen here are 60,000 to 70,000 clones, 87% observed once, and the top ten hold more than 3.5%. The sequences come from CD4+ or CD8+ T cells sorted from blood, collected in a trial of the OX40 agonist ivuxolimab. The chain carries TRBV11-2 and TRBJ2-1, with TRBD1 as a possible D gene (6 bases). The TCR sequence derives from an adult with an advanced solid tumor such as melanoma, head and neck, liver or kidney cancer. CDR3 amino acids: CASSLGPTGKYNEQFF. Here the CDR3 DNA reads TGTGCCAGCAGCCTAGGACCGACAGGAAAATACAATGAGCAGTTCTTC.